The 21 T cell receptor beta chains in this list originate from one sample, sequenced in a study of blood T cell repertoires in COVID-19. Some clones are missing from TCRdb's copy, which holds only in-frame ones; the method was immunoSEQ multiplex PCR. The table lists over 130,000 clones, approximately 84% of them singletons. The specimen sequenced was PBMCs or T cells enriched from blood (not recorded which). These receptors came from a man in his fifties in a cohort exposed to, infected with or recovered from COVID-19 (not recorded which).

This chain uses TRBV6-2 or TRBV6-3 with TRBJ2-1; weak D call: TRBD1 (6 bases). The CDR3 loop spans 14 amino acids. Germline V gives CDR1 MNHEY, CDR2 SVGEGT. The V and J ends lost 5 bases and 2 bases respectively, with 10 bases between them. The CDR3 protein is CASSIRGTYNEQFF. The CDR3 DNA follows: TGTGCCAGCAGTATCAGGGGAACCTACAATGAGCAGTTCTTC.

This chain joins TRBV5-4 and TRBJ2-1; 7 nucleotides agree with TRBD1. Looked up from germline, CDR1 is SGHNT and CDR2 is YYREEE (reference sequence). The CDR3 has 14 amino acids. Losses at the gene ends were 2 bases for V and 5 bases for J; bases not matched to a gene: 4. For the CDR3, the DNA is TGTGCCAGCAGCTTTCCCGGGACAGACAATGAGCAGTTCTTC. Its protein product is CASSFPGTDNEQFF.

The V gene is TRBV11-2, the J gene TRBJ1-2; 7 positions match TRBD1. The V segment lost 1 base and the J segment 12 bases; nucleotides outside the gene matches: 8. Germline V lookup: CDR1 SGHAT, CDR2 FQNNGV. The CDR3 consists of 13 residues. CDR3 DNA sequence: TGTGCCAGCAGCTTAGCGTTGGGACAGCCAAACACCTTC. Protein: CASSLALGQPNTF.

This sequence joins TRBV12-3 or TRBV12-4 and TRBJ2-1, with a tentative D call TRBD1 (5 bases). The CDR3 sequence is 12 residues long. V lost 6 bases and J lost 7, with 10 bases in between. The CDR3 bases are TGTGCCAGCAGCCCAGGGTGGAATGAGCAGTTCTTC. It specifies CASSPGWNEQFF.

The CDR3 region has the DNA TGTGCCAGCAGCTTCCGACAGAATAGCAATCAGCCCCAGCATTTT. It encodes CASSFRQNSNQPQHF. The chain joins TRBV5-6 to TRBJ1-5, with a possible D match to TRBD1 (5 bases). Germline CDR1 reads SGHDT; CDR2 reads YYEEEE. There are 15 residues in the CDR3. Between the trimmed V and J ends, which lost 2 bases and 0 bases, there was a span of 9 bases.

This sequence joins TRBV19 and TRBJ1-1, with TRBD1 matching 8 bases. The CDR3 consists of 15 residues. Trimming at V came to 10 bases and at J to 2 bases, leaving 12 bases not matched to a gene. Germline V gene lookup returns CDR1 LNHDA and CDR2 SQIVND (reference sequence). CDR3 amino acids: CATLRQGNSNTEAFF. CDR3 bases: TGTGCCACCCTCCGACAGGGGAATAGCAACACTGAAGCTTTCTTT. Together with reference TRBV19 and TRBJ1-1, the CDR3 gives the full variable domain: DGGITQSPKYLFRKEGQNVTLSCEQNLNHDAMYWYRQDPGQGLRLIYYSQIVNDFQKGDIAEGYSVSREKKESFPLTVTSAQKNPTAFYLCATLRQGNSNTEAFFGQGTRLTVV.

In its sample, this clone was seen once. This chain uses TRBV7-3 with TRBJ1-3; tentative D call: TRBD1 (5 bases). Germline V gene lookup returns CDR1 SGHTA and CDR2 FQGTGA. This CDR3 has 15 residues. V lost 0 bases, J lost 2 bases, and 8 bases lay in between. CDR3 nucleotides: TGTGCCAGCAGCTTAACCGCAGGGACTGGAAACACCATATATTTT. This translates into CASSLTAGTGNTIYF.

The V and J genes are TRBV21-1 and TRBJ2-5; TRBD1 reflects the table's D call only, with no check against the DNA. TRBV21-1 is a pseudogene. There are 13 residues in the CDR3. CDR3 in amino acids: CASSNGFQETQYF. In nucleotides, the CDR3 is TGTGCCAGCAGCAATGGCTTCCAAGAGACCCAGTACTTC.

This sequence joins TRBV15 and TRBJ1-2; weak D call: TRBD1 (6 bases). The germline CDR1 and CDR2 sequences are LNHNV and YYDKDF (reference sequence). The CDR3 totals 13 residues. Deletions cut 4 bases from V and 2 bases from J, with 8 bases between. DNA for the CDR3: TGTGCCACCAGCATGGGACAAAACTATGGCTACACCTTC. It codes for CATSMGQNYGYTF.

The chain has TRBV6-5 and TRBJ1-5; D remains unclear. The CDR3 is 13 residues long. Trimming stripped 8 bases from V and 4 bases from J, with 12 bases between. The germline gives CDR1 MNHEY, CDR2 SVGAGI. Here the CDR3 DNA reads TGTGCCAGCTGTCGAGAGAAGAATCAGCCCCAGCATTTT. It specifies CASCREKNQPQHF.

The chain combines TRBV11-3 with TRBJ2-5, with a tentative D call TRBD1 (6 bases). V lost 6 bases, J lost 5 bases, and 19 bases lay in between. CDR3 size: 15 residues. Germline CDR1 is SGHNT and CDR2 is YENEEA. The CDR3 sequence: CASSFSPGAGETQYF. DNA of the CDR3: TGTGCCAGCAGTTTTTCTCCAGGGGCCGGGGAGACCCAGTACTTC.

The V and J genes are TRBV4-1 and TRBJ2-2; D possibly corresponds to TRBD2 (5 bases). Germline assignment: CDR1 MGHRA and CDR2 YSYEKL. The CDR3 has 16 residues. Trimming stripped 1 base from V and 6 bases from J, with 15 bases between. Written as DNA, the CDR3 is TGCGCCAGCAGCCAAGTGCGGGTTTTAGACCCCGGGGAGCTGTTTTTT. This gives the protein CASSQVRVLDPGELFF.

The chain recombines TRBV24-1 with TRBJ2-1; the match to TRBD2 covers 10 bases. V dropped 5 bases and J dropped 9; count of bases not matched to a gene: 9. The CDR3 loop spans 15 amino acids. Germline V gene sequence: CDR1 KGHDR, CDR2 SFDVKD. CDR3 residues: CATSVASGSEVEQFF. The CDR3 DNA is TGTGCCACCAGTGTAGCTAGCGGGAGTGAAGTTGAGCAGTTCTTC.

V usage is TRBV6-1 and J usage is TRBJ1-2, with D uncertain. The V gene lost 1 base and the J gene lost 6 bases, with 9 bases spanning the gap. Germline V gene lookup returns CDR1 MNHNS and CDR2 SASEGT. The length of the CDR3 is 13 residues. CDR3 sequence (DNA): TGTGCCAGCAGTGAAGGCAGATTGAATGGCTACACCTTC. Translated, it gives CASSEGRLNGYTF.

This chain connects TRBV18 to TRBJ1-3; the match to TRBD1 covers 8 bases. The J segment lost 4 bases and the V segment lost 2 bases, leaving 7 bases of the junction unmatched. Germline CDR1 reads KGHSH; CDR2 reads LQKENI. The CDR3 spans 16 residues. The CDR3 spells CASSPIQGAGGNTIYF. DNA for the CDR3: TGTGCCAGCTCACCAATTCAGGGGGCTGGCGGAAACACCATATATTTT.

CDR3 coding DNA: TGCGCCAGCAGCCAACAACTCACCGGGGGGGCAGGGGGACGGTCAGGAGCTTTCTTT. The encoded protein is CASSQQLTGGAGGRSGAFF. The chain links TRBV4-1 to TRBJ1-1; 7 bases agree with TRBD1. The CDR3 is 19 residues long. V lost 2 bases, J lost 10 bases, and 25 bases stayed unmatched. CDR1 MGHRA and CDR2 YSYEKL come from the germline V gene.

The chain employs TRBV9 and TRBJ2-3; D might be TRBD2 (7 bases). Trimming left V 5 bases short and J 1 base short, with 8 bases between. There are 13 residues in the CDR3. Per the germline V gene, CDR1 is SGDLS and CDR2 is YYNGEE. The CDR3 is CASRGGGTDTQYF. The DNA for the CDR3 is TGTGCCAGCAGAGGGGGGGGCACAGATACGCAGTATTTT.

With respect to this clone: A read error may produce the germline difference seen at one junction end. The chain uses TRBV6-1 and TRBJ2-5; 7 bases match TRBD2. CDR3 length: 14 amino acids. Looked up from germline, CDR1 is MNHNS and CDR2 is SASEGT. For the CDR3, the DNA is TGTGCCAGCAGGGAAGGGACTATCGGTGAGACCCAGTACTTC. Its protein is CASREGTIGETQYF.

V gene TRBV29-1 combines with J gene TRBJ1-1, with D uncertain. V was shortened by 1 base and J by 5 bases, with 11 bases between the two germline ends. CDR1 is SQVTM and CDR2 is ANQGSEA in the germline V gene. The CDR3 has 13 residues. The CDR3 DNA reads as TGCAGCGTTGAAGGATCCAGCAGGACTGAAGCTTTCTTT. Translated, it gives CSVEGSSRTEAFF. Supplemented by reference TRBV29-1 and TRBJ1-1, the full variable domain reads SAVISQKPSRDICQRGTSLTIQCQVDSQVTMMFWYRQQPGQSLTLIATANQGSEATYESGFVIDKFPISRPNLTFSTLTVSNMSPEDSSIYLCSVEGSSRTEAFFGQGTRLTVV.

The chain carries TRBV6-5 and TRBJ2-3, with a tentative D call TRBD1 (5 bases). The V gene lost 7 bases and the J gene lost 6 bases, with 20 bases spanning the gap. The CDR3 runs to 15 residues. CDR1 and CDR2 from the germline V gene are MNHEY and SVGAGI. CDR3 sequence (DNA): TGTGCCAGCACTCCGACAGCGACGGTCCTGGATACGCAGTATTTT. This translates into CASTPTATVLDTQYF.

The CDR3 DNA is TGTGCCAGCAGCTCGGGACTAGCGTATTACAATGAGCAGTTCTTC. Protein product: CASSSGLAYYNEQFF. The chain carries TRBV7-3 and TRBJ2-1; TRBD2 agrees at 10 bases. Germline assignment: CDR1 SGHTA and CDR2 FQGTGA. The CDR3 totals 15 residues. The junction had 4 bases not matched to a gene; V was cut back by 4 bases and J by 4 bases.